The T cell receptor beta chain under discussion was sequenced for a study of blood T cell repertoires in COVID-19. As for the study in general: PBMCs, B-cell-depleted T cells, or T cells were the source of the cDNA or gDNA that made up the material.

Germline V gives CDR1 KGHSH, CDR2 LQKENI. The length of the CDR3 is 16 residues. Trimming removed 1 base from V and 3 bases from J; junction bases left unmatched: 5. Original analysis: The authors estimated nucleated cell counts from reference gene primer amplification. Profiled with immunoSEQ multiplex PCR; TCRdb holds only in-frame clones, not every one. For V, J and clone size, that table is used; D and trimming come from the DNA. Of approximately 230,000 clones detected, 70% to 85% appear once; the ten largest clones hold around 3.6%. This receptor was taken from a woman aged 35 to 49 with active or convalescent COVID-19. This chain joins TRBV18 and TRBJ2-2; 7 positions match TRBD1. Sequencing was performed on peripheral blood. DNA of the CDR3: TGTGCCAGCTCACCACTTCGGGACAGATACACCGGGGAGCTGTTTTTT. Its protein product is CASSPLRDRYTGELFF.